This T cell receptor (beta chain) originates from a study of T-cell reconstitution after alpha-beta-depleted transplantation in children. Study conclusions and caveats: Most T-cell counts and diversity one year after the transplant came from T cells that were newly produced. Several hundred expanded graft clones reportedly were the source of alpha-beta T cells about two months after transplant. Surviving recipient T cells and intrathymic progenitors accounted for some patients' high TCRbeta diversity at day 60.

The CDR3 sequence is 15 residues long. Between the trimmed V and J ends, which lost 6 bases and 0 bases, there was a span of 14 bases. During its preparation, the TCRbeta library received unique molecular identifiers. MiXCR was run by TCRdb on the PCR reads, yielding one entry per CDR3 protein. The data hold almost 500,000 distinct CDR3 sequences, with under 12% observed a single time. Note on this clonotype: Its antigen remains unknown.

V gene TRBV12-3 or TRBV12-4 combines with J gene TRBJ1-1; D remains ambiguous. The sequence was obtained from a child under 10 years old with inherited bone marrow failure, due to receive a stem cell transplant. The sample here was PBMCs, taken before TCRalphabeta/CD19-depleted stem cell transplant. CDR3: CASSRLYFMNTEAFF. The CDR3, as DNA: TGTGCCAGCAGCCGGCTATACTTCATGAACACTGAAGCTTTCTTT.